The 9 T cell receptor beta chains in this list originate from one sample, sequenced in a study of vaccination and CD4 T cells after COVID-19. Sequenced with the Oncomine TCR Beta short-read assay was DNA taken from cultured CD4+ T cells. TCRdb fed the PCR reads into MiXCR, producing one record per CDR3 protein. The table records roughly 10,000 distinct CDR3 sequences, just under 75% of them present only once. Treatment specified: roughly nine-day PBMC culture with coronavirus spike peptide pools or control peptides (ViraFEST assay). Their antigens remain unidentified. Sequenced sample: CD4+ T cells from blood, cultured in vitro. The origin of the receptors is a human donor who had recovered from COVID-19.

By share, this clonotype counts as large. CDR3 in amino acids: CSARDPPGQGSGNTIYF. CDR3 DNA sequence: TGCAGTGCTAGAGACCCACCGGGACAGGGCTCTGGAAACACCATATATTTT. V gene TRBV20-1 combines with J gene TRBJ1-3, with TRBD1 matching over 9 bases. The CDR3 has 17 amino acids. Germline V lookup: CDR1 DFQATT, CDR2 SNEGSKA (reference sequence). Trimming cost V 0 bases and J 0 bases; bases outside gene matches: 6.

The J gene is TRBJ1-2, the V gene TRBV7-9, with D uncertain. The CDR3 contains 12 residues. The germline V and J ends were trimmed by 4 bases and 5 bases, with 8 bases remaining between them. The V gene's germline CDR1 is SEHNR and CDR2 FQNEAQ (reference sequence). The CDR3 is CASSSGIYGYTF. DNA of the CDR3: TGTGCCAGCAGCTCCGGCATTTATGGCTACACCTTC.

The chain is built from TRBV20-1 and TRBJ1-1; D uncertain. V gave up 0 bases and J gave up 8 bases, with 16 bases separating them. Germline V gene sequence: CDR1 DFQATT, CDR2 SNEGSKA (reference sequence). The CDR3 consists of 14 residues. The CDR3 DNA follows: TGCAGTGCTAGAGATTCCGGGCCAGTAGCCGAAGCTTTCTTT. This encodes CSARDSGPVAEAFF.

DNA for the CDR3: TGTGCCAGCAGCTTAGCCCAGCGTCAGGACAACTATGGCTACACCTTC. Its protein is CASSLAQRQDNYGYTF. The chain employs TRBV7-2 and TRBJ1-2, with D unresolved. The length of the CDR3 is 16 residues. Germline CDR1 is SGHTA and CDR2 is FQGNSA. V shed 0 bases and J shed 2 bases, with 13 bases lying between them. Full variable domain (rest looked up from reference TRBV7-2 and TRBJ1-2): GAGVSQSPSNKVTEKGKDVELRCDPISGHTALYWYRQSLGQGLEFLIYFQGNSAPDKSGLPSDRFSAERTGGSVSTLTIQRTQQEDSAVYLCASSLAQRQDNYGYTFGSGTRLTVV.

This clonotype has just a few counts. The rearrangement joins TRBV27 to TRBJ2-5; 8 nucleotides align to TRBD1. V lost 8 bases, J lost 4 bases, and 9 bases stayed unmatched. Germline V gene data show CDR1 as MNHEY and CDR2 as SMNVEV (reference sequence). CDR3 length: 14 amino acids. The DNA for the CDR3 is TGTGCCAGCCGTTCAGGGGGCTCGAGAGAGACCCAGTACTTC. This sequence encodes CASRSGGSRETQYF.

This clonotype was picked up one time. The V gene is TRBV7-2, the J gene TRBJ1-6; a weak D match, TRBD1 (5 bases). The CDR3 covers 15 residues. Germline values: CDR1 SGHTA, CDR2 FQGNSA. V gave up 5 bases and J gave up 10 bases, with 18 bases separating them. The DNA of the CDR3 is TGTGCCAGCAGCCCCTTTTCGGCGGGGGGATCACCCCTCCACTTT. Its translation: CASSPFSAGGSPLHF.

This chain joins TRBV20-1 and TRBJ1-2, with 11 bases that match TRBD1. CDR1 and CDR2 from the germline V gene are DFQATT and SNEGSKA (reference sequence). The V gene end was trimmed by 6 bases and the J gene end by 0 bases; junction bases not matched to a gene: 6. This CDR3 is built from 15 residues. The CDR3 nucleotides read TGCAGTGCGCCGGACAGGGGGCAAGCTAACTATGGCTACACCTTC. Its protein is CSAPDRGQANYGYTF.

The CDR3 here is CASKRGPNTEAFF. CDR3 in DNA: TGTGCCAGTAAAAGGGGGCCGAACACTGAAGCTTTCTTT. The J gene is TRBJ1-1, the V gene TRBV19; 7 bases fit TRBD1. Per the germline V gene, CDR1 is LNHDA and CDR2 is SQIVND (reference sequence). The CDR3 is 13 amino acids. V shed 7 bases and J 1 base; nucleotides not matched to a gene: 3.

The chain couples TRBV2 to TRBJ1-2; unclear D gene. The V end was cut by 3 bases, the J end by 6 bases, with 5 bases between. The CDR3 has 11 residues. Looked up from germline, CDR1 is SNHLY and CDR2 is FYNNEI. DNA of the CDR3: TGTGCCAGCAGTGAGAGGGATGGCTACACCTTC. As protein: CASSERDGYTF.